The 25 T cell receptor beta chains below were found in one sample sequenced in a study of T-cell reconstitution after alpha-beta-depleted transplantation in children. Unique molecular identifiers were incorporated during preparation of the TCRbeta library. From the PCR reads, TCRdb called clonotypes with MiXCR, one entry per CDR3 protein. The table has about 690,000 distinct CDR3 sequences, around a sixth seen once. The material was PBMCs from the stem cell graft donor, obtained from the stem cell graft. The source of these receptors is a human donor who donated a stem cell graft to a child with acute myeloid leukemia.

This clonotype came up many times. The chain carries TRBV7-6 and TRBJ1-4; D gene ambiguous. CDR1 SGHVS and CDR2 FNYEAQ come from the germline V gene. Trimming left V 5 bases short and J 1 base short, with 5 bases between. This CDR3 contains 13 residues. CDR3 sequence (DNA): TGTGCCAGCAGCGCACGAACTAATGAAAAACTGTTTTTT. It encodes CASSARTNEKLFF.

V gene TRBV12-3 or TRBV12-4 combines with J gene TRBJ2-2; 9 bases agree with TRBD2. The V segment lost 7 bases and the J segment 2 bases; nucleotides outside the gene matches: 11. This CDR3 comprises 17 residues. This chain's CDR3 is CASILEAGGLNTGELFF. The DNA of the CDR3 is TGTGCCAGCATCTTGGAGGCGGGGGGGCTCAACACCGGGGAGCTGTTTTTT.

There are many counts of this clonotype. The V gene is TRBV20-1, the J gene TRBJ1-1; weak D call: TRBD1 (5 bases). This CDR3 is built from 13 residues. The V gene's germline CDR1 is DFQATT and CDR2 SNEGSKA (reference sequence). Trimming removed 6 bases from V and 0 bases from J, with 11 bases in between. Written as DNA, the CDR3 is TGCAGTGCGCGGGGGTTCATGAACACTGAAGCTTTCTTT. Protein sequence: CSARGFMNTEAFF.

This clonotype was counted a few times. The CDR3 coding sequence is TGTGCCAGCAAGGGGGGAACGATGAATGAGCAGTTCTTC. Encoded protein: CASKGGTMNEQFF. J is TRBJ2-1 and V is TRBV7-2, with D perhaps TRBD1 or TRBD2 (6 bases each). In germline, CDR1 is SGHTA, CDR2 FQGNSA. The CDR3 spans 13 residues. Trimming took 7 bases from V and 7 from J, leaving 14 bases between them.

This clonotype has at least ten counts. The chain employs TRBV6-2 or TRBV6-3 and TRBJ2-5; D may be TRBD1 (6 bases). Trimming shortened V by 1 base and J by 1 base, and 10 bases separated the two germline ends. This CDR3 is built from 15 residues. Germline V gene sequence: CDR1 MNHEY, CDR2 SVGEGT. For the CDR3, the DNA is TGTGCCAGCAGTTACTGGGGACACATCCAAGAGACCCAGTACTTC. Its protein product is CASSYWGHIQETQYF.

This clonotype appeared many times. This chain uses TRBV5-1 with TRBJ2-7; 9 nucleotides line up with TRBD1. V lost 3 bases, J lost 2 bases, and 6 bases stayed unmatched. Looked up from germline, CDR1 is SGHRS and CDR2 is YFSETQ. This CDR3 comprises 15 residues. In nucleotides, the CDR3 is TGCGCCAGCAGCTCTAGACAGGGGGGTCCCTACGAGCAGTACTTC. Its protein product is CASSSRQGGPYEQYF.

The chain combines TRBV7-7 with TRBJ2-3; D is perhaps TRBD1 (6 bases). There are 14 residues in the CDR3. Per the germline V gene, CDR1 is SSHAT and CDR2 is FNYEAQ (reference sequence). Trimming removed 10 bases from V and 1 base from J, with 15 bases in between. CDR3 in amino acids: CAIAGERGTDTQYF. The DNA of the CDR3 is TGTGCCATAGCAGGGGAAAGGGGCACAGATACGCAGTATTTT.

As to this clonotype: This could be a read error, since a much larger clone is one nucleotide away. Written as DNA, the CDR3 is TGCAGTGCTTCACAGGGGCTGTGGGATACGCAGTATTTT. Translating gives CSASQGLWDTQYF. The chain carries TRBV20-1 and TRBJ2-3; TRBD1 matches at 7 bases. The ends lost 5 bases at V and 6 bases at J; junction bases unmatched: 8. The germline CDR1 and CDR2 sequences are DFQATT and SNEGSKA (reference sequence). The CDR3 length is 13 residues.

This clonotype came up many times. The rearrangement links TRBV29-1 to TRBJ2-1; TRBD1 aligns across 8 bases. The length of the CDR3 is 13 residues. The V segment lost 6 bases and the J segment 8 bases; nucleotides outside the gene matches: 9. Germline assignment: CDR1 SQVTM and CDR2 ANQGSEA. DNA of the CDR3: TGCAGCGTACCGGGACAGGTGTACGATGAGCAGTTCTTC. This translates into CSVPGQVYDEQFF.

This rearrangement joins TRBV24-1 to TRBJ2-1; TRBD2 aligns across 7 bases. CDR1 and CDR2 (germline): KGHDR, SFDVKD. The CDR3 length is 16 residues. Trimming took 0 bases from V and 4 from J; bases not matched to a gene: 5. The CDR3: CATSDLGGDLYNEQFF. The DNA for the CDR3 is TGTGCCACCAGTGATTTGGGGGGGGATCTTTACAATGAGCAGTTCTTC.

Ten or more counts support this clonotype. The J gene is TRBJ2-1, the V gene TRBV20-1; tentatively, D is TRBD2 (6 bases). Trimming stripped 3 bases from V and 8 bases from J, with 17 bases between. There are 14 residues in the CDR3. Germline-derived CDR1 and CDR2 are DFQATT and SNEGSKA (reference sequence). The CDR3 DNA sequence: TGCAGTGCTAGCAGCGTGACTAGATCCTATGAGCAGTTCTTC. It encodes CSASSVTRSYEQFF.

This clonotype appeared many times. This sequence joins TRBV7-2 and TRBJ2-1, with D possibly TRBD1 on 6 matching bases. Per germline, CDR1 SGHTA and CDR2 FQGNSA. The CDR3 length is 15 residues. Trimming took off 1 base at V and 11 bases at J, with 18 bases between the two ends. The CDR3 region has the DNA TGTGCCAGCAGCTTAGTCGAAGTCGGACAGATCAAGCAGTTCTTC. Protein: CASSLVEVGQIKQFF.

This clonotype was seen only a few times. The CDR3 sequence is CASRAGTELTGELFF. The CDR3 nucleotides are TGTGCCAGCAGAGCCGGGACGGAATTAACCGGGGAGCTGTTTTTT. The chain is built from TRBV7-6 and TRBJ2-2; TRBD1 or TRBD2 may be the D gene (5 bases each). The CDR3 sequence is 15 residues long. The V end was cut by 6 bases, the J end by 5 bases, with 16 bases between. Per the germline V gene, CDR1 is SGHVS and CDR2 is FNYEAQ.

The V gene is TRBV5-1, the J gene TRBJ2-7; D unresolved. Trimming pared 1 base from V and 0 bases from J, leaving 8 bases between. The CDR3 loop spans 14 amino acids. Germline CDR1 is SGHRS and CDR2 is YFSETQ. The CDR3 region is CASSLQAPSYEQYF. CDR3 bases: TGCGCCAGCAGCTTGCAGGCACCCTCCTACGAGCAGTACTTC.

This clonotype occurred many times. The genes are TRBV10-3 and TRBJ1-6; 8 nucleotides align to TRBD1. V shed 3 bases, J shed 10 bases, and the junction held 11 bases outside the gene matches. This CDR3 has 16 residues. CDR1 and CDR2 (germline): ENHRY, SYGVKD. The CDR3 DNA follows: TGTGCCATCAGTGAAACAGGGGGGACGGAAAAATCACCCCTCCACTTT. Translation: CAISETGGTEKSPLHF.

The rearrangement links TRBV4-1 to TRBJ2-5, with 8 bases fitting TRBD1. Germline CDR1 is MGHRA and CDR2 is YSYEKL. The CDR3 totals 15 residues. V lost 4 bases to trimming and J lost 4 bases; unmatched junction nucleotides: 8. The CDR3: CASSPAPDRGETQYF. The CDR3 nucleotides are TGCGCCAGCAGCCCCGCACCCGACAGGGGAGAGACCCAGTACTTC.

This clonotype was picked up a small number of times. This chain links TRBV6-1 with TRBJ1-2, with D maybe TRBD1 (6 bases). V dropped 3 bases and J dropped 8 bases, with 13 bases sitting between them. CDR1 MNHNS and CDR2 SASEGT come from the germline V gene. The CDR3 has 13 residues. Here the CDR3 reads CASSDPGVKGYTF. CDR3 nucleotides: TGTGCCAGCAGTGATCCAGGGGTTAAGGGCTACACCTTC.

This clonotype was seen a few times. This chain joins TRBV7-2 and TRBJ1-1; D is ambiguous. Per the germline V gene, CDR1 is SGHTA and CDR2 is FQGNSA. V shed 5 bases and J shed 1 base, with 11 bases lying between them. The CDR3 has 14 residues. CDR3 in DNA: TGTGCCAGCAGCCCCGGGATCACGAACACTGAAGCTTTCTTT. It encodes CASSPGITNTEAFF.

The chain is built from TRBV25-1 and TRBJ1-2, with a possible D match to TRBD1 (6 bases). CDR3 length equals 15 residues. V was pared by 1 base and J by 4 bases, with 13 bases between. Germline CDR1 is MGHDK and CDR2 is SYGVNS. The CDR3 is CASSESSGAGYGYTF. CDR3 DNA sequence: TGTGCCAGCAGTGAATCGTCAGGGGCGGGCTATGGCTACACCTTC.

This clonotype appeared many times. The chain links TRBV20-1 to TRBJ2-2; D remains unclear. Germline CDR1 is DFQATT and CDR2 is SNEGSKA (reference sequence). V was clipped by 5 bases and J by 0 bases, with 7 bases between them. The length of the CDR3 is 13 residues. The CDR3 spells CSARGANTGELFF. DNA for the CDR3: TGCAGTGCTCGCGGCGCGAACACCGGGGAGCTGTTTTTT.

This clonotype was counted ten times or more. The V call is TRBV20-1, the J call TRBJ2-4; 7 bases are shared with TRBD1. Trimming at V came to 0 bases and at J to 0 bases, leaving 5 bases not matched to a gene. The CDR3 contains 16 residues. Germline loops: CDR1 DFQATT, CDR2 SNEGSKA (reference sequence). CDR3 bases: TGCAGTGCTAGAGATCTGGCAGGGGGAGCCAAAAACATTCAGTACTTC. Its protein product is CSARDLAGGAKNIQYF.

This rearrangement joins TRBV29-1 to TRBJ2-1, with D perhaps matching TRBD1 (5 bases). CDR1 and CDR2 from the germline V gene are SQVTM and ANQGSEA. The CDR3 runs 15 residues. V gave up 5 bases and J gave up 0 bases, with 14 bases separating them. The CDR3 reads CSVPQTVSSYNEQFF. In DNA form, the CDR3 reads TGCAGCGTTCCCCAGACAGTCAGCTCCTACAATGAGCAGTTCTTC.

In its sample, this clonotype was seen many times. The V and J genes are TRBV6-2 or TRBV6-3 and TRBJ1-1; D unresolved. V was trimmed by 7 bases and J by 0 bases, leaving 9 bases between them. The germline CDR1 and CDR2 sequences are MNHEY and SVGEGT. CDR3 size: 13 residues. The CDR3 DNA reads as TGTGCCAGCAACTACGGCCTGAACACTGAAGCTTTCTTT. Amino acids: CASNYGLNTEAFF.

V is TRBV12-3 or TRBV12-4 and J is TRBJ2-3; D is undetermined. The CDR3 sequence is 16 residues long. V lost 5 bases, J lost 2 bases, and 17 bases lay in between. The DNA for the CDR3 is TGTGCCAGCAGTCCTAAACCTGGGTCGCTCACAGATACGCAGTATTTT. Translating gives CASSPKPGSLTDTQYF.

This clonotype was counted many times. The CDR3 DNA follows: TGCGCCAGCAGCTTACAACAGGGATACAATGAGCAGTTCTTC. Its translation is CASSLQQGYNEQFF. This sequence joins TRBV5-1 and TRBJ2-1; possibly TRBD1 for D (6 bases). V was clipped by 2 bases and J by 4 bases, with 10 bases between them. This CDR3 region has 14 residues. The V gene's germline CDR1 is SGHRS and CDR2 YFSETQ.